The clone carrying this TCR beta chain turned up a few times. This entry belongs to a study of blood T cell repertoires in COVID-19. Clones were read by immunoSEQ multiplex PCR, and TCRdb kept only the in-frame ones, dropping some. The repertoire consists of about 200,000 clones, with more than 75% occurring once and the leading ten covering 5.5% to 7%. The CDR3 is 13 amino acids. Trimming took 6 bases from V and 4 from J, leaving 13 bases between them. From germline, CDR1 is LGHDT and CDR2 YNNKEL (reference sequence). The J gene is TRBJ2-7, the V gene TRBV3-1 (or the pseudogene TRBV3-2); TRBD2 might be the D (6 bases). Sequencing was done on a sample of peripheral blood. The receptor's source is a woman aged 40-49 years with COVID-19, enrolled during active disease. CDR3 nucleotide sequence: TGTGCCAGCAGGGGGACTGGGGTTTACGAGCAGTACTTC. It encodes CASRGTGVYEQYF.